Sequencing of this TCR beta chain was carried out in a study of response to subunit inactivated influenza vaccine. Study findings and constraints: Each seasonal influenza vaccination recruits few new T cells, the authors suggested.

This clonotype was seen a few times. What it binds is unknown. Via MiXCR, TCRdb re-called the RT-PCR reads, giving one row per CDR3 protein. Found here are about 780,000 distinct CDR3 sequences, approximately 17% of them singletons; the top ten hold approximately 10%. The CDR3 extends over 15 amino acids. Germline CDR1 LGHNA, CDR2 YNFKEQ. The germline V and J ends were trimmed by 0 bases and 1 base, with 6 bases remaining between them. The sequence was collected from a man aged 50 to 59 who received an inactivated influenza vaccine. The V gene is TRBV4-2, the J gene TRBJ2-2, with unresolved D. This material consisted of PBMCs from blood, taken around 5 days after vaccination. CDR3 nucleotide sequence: TGTGCCAGCAGCCAAGAGGACGGGAACACCGGGGAGCTGTTTTTT. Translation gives CASSQEDGNTGELFF.